The sequence of this T cell receptor beta chain was determined in a study of tumor-infiltrating lymphocytes in primary liver carcinoma (dated by TCRdb to about 2017). About the full investigation: The five patients, three men and two women aged 30 to 69 years, had hepatocellular carcinoma (four) or combined HCC and intrahepatic cholangiocarcinoma (one). The five patients had tumors of stage T1-T3 N0M0, with maximum diameters ranging from about 4 to 11 cm. Roughly 3.65 to 7.13 million productive TCRbeta reads were obtained per sample, and no significant difference in read depth was found between tissue types. TCRbeta repertoire sequencing, expression microarrays and whole-exome sequencing were combined in the study across five regions of each liver tumor, with adjacent normal tissue and blood also included. A total of some 35 specimens from 5 patients underwent TCRbeta repertoire sequencing, comprising around 25 tumor regions, 5 adjacent noncancerous liver tissues and 5 peripheral blood samples. Agilent mRNA microarray profiling was performed on the roughly 24 tumor region samples to relate TCRbeta repertoire diversity to the local molecular phenotype. Technical replicate repertoires showed high reproducibility, with mean shared-clone rates roughly 0.87 and correlation coefficients above 0.95.

Without any cell sorting, total RNA and DNA were co-extracted from approximately 22-30 mg of bulk tissue using the AllPrep DNA/RNA mini kit. Roughly five patients with histopathologically diagnosed primary liver carcinoma underwent surgical resection in China between late 2015 and March 2016. At the time of sampling, the patients were treatment-naive and had chronic HBV infection. Each tumor was sampled at five spatially separated regions: the tumor centre plus the superior, inferior, left-lateral and right-lateral poles. More than 75% viable tumor cells were found by histology in every tumor sample. Fresh tumor and adjacent tissue pieces were bisected; one half was stored in RNAlater at -80°C, the other sent for histology. This clonotype was detected many times. The antigen it recognizes is unknown. Base qualities are missing; no much larger clone stands one base away. Starting from 500 to 600 ng total RNA, TCRbeta-specific cDNA was produced by reverse transcription with a constant-region primer and ProtoScript II reverse transcriptase. Three nested multiplex PCR rounds, following a slightly modified ARM-PCR procedure, were used to build the TCRbeta libraries. Sample barcodes and Illumina adapters were added in a final 25-cycle PCR with Deep VentR polymerase. Before sequencing, amplicons of 200-500 bp were purified from gel using a QIAquick gel extraction kit. The TCRbeta amplicons were sequenced with 250-bp paired-end reads on an Illumina HiSeq 2500. Per the source publication's procedure: To recover full CDR3 sequences, reads were quality-trimmed using Trimmomatic v0.33 and paired reads were then merged using FLASH v1.2.11. MiGEC v1.2.1b assigned V, D and J germline segments to the rearranged TCRbeta sequences. Clonotype statistics, along with Shannon-Wiener diversity indices, were calculated using VDJtools v1.0.0. To cut down on sampling bias, every analysis after diversity analysis relied on just the 250 most abundant clonotypes from each sample. TCRdb reprocessing: public reads trimmed at Q25 with fastp, clones called with MiXCR, in-frame beta chains kept. Each entry merges the rows of one CDR3 protein and shows their most common DNA and genes. The V and J calls, along with clone size, are taken from TCRdb and not from the paper's own processing. The sample data list 99,000 or so distinct CDR3 sequences, and roughly four fifths of these were observed just once. Jointly, the top ten make up approximately 21% of the sample.

The paper as a whole reports these results and caveats: With just five or six patients in the study, the authors point out that the findings should be validated in a larger study. Only the TCR beta chain was sequenced, which likely underestimates true repertoire diversity because unpaired alpha chains were not captured. The top 250 clones made up a significantly larger repertoire fraction in tumors than in blood (p = 0.039). Repertoire overlap was found to be higher between tumor regions (mean approximately 35%) than between tumor-adjacent (roughly 17%) or tumor-blood (about 14%) pairs, consistent with antigen-driven expansion. Only about 7.5-25% of top clones were found in all five regions of a tumor, suggesting spatial heterogeneity of tumor-infiltrating T cells. Comparison of CD4+ and CD8+ T cell repertoires was precluded by the use of bulk unsorted samples.

Specimen: liver tumor tissue from sampling region 3. In the paper's terms, the cell subset or site label means: tumor region T3, left-lateral pole. The clonotype originates from a man aged 35-49 years with primary liver carcinoma and hepatitis B virus infection.

The nucleotide sequence is TGCGGTCACCGTACTAGCGGAGACTGCAATGAGCAGTTCTTC. Translated, it reads CGHRTSGDCNEQFF. The V and J segments used are TRBV29-1 and TRBJ2-1, with 8 junctional bases fitting TRBD2. Taken from the germline V gene, the CDR1 and CDR2 loops are SQVTM and ANQGSEA. From the cysteine through the phenylalanine, the CDR3 covers 14 amino acids. The read is trimmed to its CDR3 DNA, 42 bases read in frame from base 1.